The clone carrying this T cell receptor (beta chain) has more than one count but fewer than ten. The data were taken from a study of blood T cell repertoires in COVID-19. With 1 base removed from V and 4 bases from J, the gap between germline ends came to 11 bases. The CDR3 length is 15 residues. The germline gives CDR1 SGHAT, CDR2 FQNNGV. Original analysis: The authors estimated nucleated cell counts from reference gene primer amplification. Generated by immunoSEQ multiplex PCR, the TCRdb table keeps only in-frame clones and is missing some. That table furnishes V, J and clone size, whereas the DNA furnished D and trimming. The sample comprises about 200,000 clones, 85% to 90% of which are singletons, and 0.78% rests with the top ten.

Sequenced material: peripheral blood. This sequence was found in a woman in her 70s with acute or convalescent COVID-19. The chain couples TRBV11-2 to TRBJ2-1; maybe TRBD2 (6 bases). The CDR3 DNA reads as TGTGCCAGCAGCTTAGTACGGGACTCGTACAATGAGCAGTTCTTC. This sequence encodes CASSLVRDSYNEQFF.